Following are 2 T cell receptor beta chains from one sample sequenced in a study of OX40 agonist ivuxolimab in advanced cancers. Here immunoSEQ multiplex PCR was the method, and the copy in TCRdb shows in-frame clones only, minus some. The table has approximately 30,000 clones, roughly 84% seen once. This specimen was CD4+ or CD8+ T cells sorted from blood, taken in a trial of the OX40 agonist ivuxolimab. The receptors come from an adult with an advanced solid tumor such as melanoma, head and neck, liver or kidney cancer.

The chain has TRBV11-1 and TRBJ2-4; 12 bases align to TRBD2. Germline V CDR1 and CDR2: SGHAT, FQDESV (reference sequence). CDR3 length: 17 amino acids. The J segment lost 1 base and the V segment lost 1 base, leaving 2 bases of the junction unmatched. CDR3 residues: CASSLGLAGEAKNIQYF. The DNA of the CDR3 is TGTGCCAGCAGCTTAGGACTAGCGGGAGAGGCCAAAAACATTCAGTACTTC. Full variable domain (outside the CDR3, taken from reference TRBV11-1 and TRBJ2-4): EAEVAQSPRYKITEKSQAVAFWCDPISGHATLYWYRQILGQGPELLVQFQDESVVDDSQLPKDRFSAERLKGVDSTLKIQPAELGDSAMYLCASSLGLAGEAKNIQYFGAGTRLSVL.

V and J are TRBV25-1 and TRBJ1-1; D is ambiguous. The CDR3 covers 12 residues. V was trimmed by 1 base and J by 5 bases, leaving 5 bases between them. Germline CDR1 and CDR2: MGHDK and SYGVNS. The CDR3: CASSEWGTEAFF. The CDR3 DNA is TGTGCCAGCAGTGAATGGGGTACTGAAGCTTTCTTT.